Presented here are 15 T cell receptor beta chains from one specimen sequenced in a study of CXCR3-negative and CXCR3-positive naive CD8 T cells. The TRB libraries of cDNA were built by UMI-labeled 5' RACE. TCRdb re-called the 5' RACE reads; one entry per CDR3 protein, DNA not given. The table for this sample gives 50,000 to 75,000 distinct CDR3 sequences. The sequenced sample consisted of naive CXCR3- CD8+ T cells from blood. Subset described: CD45RO-CCR7+CD27+CD95- naive CD8+ T cells lacking CXCR3 (TNR3-). The receptor set was obtained from a human donor in good health. Some clones in this sample may be carry-over from other donors' samples.

The rearrangement uses TRBV29-1 and TRBJ2-7. The germline V gene has CDR1 SQVTM and CDR2 ANQGSEA. This CDR3 has 14 amino acids. This CDR3 is CSVEKTSLSYEQYF.

The V and J genes are TRBV5-4 and TRBJ2-1; TCRdb returns TRBD2, unconfirmable since there is no DNA. Germline CDR1 SGHNT, CDR2 YYREEE (reference sequence). CDR3 length: 16 residues. CDR3 protein: CASSSASDGSNNEQFF.

The V gene is TRBV7-9, the J gene TRBJ2-3. The germline CDR1 and CDR2 sequences are SEHNR and FQNEAQ (reference sequence). This CDR3 region has 15 residues. The CDR3 reads CASSPKGASTDTQYF. Using reference TRBV7-9 and TRBJ2-3 for the parts outside the CDR3, the full variable domain is DTGVSQNPRHKITKRGQNVTFRCDPISEHNRLYWYRQTLGQGPEFLTYFQNEAQLEKSRLLSDRFSAERPKGSFSTLEIQRTEQGDSAMYLCASSPKGASTDTQYFGPGTRLTVL.

The chain carries TRBV6-2 or TRBV6-3 and TRBJ1-1; TCRdb gives TRBD1 as the D gene, but with no DNA this cannot be confirmed. Germline V gene lookup returns CDR1 MNHEY and CDR2 SVGEGT. CDR3 length: 15 residues. CDR3 sequence reads: CASSYAGTTNTEAFF.

The V gene is TRBV7-9, the J gene TRBJ2-7; TCRdb returns TRBD1, unconfirmable since there is no DNA. In germline, CDR1 is SEHNR, CDR2 FQNEAQ (reference sequence). This CDR3 has 14 amino acids. The CDR3 reads CASSSPTEFYEQYF.

This chain links TRBV19 with TRBJ1-1. CDR3 length: 12 residues. Germline CDR1 LNHDA, CDR2 SQIVND (reference sequence). This CDR3 reads CASGGLNTEAFF.

V usage is TRBV6-5 and J usage is TRBJ2-3; TCRdb picks TRBD2, but there is no DNA to check that call. CDR1 and CDR2 (germline): MNHEY, SVGAGI. The length of the CDR3 is 16 residues. This chain's CDR3 is CASSYQRGALTDTQYF.

The rearrangement uses TRBV29-1 and TRBJ2-1. Germline V lookup: CDR1 SQVTM, CDR2 ANQGSEA. The CDR3 runs to 12 residues. CDR3 sequence reads: CSVEVRGDEQFF.

V usage is TRBV28 and J usage is TRBJ2-7; TCRdb returns TRBD1, unconfirmable since there is no DNA. This CDR3 region has 14 residues. CDR1 and CDR2 from the germline V gene are MDHEN and SYDVKM. CDR3: CASSKQGAAYEQYF.

The V and J genes are TRBV9 and TRBJ2-7; the TCRdb D gene call, TRBD1, has no DNA to confirm it. Germline CDR1 SGDLS, CDR2 YYNGEE. This CDR3 spans 16 amino acids. The chain's CDR3 is CASSPPFGTETYEQYF.

The J gene is TRBJ2-5, the V gene TRBV7-2. The V gene's germline CDR1 is SGHTA and CDR2 FQGNSA. This CDR3 comprises 15 residues. The CDR3 loop is CASSGSGASGETQYF.

The gene calls are TRBV7-9 and TRBJ1-1; the D call from TCRdb, TRBD1, cannot be confirmed without DNA. Germline values: CDR1 SEHNR, CDR2 FQNEAQ (reference sequence). CDR3 size: 14 residues. The CDR3 reads CASSFDRVNAEAFF.

The gene calls are TRBV6-1 and TRBJ2-1; there is no DNA to check the TCRdb D call of TRBD2. The germline CDR1 and CDR2 sequences are MNHNS and SASEGT. CDR3 length equals 13 residues. CDR3 loop: CASERLADNEQFF.

This chain's CDR3 is CSVDSGGRVYNEQFF. The J gene is TRBJ2-1, the V gene TRBV29-1; TCRdb names TRBD2, which stays unverified in the absence of DNA. The CDR3 is 15 residues long. Germline V lookup: CDR1 SQVTM, CDR2 ANQGSEA.

The chain is built from TRBV20-1 and TRBJ2-6; TCRdb's assignment of TRBD1 cannot be checked, as there is no DNA. CDR1 is DFQATT, CDR2 SNEGSKA, per germline (reference sequence). The CDR3 runs to 21 residues. This chain's CDR3 is CSARDWGKGQELLSGANVLTF.